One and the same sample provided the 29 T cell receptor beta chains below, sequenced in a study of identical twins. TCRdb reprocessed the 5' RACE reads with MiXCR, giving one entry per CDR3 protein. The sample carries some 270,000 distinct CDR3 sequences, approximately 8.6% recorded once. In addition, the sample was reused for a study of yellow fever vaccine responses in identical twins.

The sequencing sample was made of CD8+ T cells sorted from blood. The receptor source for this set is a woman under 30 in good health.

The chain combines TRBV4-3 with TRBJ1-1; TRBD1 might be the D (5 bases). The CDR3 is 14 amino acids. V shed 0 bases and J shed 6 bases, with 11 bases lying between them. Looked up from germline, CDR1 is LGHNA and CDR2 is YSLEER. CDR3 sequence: CASSQDAGYAEAFF. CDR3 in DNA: TGCGCCAGCAGCCAAGATGCAGGGTACGCTGAAGCTTTCTTT.

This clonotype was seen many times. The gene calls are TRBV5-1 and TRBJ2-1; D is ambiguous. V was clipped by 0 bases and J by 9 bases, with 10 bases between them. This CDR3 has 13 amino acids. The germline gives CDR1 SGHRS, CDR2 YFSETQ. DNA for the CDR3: TGCGCCAGCAGCTTGGCCAATGGCCGTGAGCAGTTCTTC. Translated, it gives CASSLANGREQFF.

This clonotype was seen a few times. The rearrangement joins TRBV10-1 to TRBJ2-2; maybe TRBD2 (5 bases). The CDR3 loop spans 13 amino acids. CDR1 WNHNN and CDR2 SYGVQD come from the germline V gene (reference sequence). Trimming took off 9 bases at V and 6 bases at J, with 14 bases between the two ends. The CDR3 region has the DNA TGCGCCAGTCATACGGAGGTGTCCGGGGAGCTGTTTTTT. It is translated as CASHTEVSGELFF.

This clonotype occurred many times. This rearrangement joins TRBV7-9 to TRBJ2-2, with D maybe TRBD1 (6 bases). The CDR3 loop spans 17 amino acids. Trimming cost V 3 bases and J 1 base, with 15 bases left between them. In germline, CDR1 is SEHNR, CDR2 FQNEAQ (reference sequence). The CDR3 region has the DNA TGTGCCAGCAGCTTCCTCGTCAACAGGGAGAACACCGGGGAGCTGTTTTTT. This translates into CASSFLVNRENTGELFF.

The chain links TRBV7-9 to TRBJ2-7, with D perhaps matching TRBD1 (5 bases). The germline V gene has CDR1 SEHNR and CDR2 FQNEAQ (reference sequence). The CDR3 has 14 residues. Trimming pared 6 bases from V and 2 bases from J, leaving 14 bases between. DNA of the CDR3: TGTGCCAGCAGTGATATCCCAGGGACCTACGAGCAGTACTTC. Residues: CASSDIPGTYEQYF.

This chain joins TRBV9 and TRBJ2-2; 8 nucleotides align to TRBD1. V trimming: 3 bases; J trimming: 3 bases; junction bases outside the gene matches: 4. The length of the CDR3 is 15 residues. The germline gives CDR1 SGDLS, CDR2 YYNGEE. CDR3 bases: TGTGCCAGCAGCGCGCGGACAGGGTACACCGGGGAGCTGTTTTTT. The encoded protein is CASSARTGYTGELFF. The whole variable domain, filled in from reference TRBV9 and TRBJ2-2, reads DSGVTQTPKHLITATGQRVTLRCSPRSGDLSVYWYQQSLDQGLQFLIQYYNGEERAKGNILERFSAQQFPDLHSELNLSSLELGDSALYFCASSARTGYTGELFFGEGSRLTVL.

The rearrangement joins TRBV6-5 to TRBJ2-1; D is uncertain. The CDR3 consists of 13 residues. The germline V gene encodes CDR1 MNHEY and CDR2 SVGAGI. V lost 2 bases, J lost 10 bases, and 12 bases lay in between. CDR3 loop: CASSYEKLGEQFF. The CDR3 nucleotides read TGTGCCAGCAGTTACGAGAAGTTGGGAGAGCAGTTCTTC.

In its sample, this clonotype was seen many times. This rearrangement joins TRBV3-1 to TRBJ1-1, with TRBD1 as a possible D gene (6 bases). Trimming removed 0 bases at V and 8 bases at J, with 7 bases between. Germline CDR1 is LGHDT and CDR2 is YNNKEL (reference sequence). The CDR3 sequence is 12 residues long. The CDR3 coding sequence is TGTGCCAGCAGCCAAGATGGGACAGAAGCTTTCTTT. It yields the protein CASSQDGTEAFF.

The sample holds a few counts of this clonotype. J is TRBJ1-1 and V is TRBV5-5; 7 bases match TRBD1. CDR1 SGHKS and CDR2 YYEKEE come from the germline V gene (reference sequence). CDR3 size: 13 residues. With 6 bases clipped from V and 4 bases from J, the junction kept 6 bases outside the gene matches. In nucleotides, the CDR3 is TGTGCCAGCATCATGACAGGGATCACTGAAGCTTTCTTT. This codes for CASIMTGITEAFF.

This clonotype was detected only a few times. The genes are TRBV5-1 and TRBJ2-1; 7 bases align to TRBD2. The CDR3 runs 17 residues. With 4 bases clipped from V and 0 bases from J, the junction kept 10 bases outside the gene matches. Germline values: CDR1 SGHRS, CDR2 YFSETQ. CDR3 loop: CASSPSKAGFSYNEQFF. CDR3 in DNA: TGCGCCAGCAGCCCGTCCAAAGCGGGATTCTCCTACAATGAGCAGTTCTTC.

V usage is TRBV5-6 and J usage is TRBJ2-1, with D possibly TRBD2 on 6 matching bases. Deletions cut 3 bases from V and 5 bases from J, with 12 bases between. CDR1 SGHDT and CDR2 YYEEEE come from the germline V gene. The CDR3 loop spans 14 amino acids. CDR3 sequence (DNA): TGTGCCAGCAGCTGGGCGGGACTCAACAATGAGCAGTTCTTC. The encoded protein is CASSWAGLNNEQFF.

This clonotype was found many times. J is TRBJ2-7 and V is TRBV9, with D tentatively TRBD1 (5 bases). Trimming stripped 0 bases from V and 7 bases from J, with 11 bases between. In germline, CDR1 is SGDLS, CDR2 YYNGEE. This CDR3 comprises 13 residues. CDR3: CASSVGRGREQYF. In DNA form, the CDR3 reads TGTGCCAGCAGCGTAGGAAGGGGTCGAGAGCAGTACTTC.

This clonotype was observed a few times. CDR3: CATSDPTGTYNEQFF. Written as DNA, the CDR3 is TGTGCCACCAGTGACCCGACAGGGACCTACAATGAGCAGTTCTTC. The V and J genes are TRBV24-1 and TRBJ2-1, with 7 bases that match TRBD1. The junction had 4 bases not matched to a gene; V was cut back by 4 bases and J by 2 bases. This CDR3 is built from 15 residues. Per germline, CDR1 KGHDR and CDR2 SFDVKD.

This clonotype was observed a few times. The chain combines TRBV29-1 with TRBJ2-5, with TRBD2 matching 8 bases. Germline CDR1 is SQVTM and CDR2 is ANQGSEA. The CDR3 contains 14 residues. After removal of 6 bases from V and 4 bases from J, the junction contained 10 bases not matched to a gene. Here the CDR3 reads CSVERAGEAETQYF. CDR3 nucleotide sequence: TGCAGCGTCGAACGAGCGGGAGAGGCAGAGACCCAGTACTTC. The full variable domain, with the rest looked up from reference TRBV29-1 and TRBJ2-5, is SAVISQKPSRDICQRGTSLTIQCQVDSQVTMMFWYRQQPGQSLTLIATANQGSEATYESGFVIDKFPISRPNLTFSTLTVSNMSPEDSSIYLCSVERAGEAETQYFGPGTRLLVL.

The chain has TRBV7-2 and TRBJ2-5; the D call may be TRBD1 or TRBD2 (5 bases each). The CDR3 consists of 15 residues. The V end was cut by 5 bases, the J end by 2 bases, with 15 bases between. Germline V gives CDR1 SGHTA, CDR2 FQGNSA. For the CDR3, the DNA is TGTGCCAGCAGCACTTCCCCCGGGACGCAAGAGACCCAGTACTTC. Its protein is CASSTSPGTQETQYF. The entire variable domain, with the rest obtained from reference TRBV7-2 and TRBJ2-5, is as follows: GAGVSQSPSNKVTEKGKDVELRCDPISGHTALYWYRQSLGQGLEFLIYFQGNSAPDKSGLPSDRFSAERTGGSVSTLTIQRTQQEDSAVYLCASSTSPGTQETQYFGPGTRLLVL.

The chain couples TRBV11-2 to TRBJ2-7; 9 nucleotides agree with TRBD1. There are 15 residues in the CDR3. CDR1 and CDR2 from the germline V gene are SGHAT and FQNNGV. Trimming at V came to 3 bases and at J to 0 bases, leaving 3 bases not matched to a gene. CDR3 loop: CASSFGQGSSYEQYF. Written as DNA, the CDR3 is TGTGCCAGCAGCTTCGGACAGGGGAGCTCCTACGAGCAGTACTTC. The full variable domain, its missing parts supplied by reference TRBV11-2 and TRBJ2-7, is EAGVAQSPRYKIIEKRQSVAFWCNPISGHATLYWYQQILGQGPKLLIQFQNNGVVDDSQLPKDRFSAERLKGVDSTLKIQPAKLEDSAVYLCASSFGQGSSYEQYFGPGTRLTVT.

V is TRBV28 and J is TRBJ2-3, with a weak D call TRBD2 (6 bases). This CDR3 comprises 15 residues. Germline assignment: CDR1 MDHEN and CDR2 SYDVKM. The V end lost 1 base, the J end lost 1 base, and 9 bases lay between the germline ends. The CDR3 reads CASSLLPSGTDTQYF. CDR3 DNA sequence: TGTGCCAGCAGTTTATTACCTAGCGGCACAGATACGCAGTATTTT.

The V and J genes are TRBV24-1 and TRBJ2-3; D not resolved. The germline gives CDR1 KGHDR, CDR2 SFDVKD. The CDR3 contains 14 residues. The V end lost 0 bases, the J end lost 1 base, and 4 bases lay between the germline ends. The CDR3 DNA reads TGTGCCACCAGTGATTTGCAGGGCACAGATACGCAGTATTTT. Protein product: CATSDLQGTDTQYF.

This CDR3 is CASSLGQGAWYEQYF. In DNA form, the CDR3 reads TGCGCCAGCAGCTTGGGACAGGGGGCCTGGTACGAGCAGTACTTC. The chain carries TRBV5-1 and TRBJ2-7; 10 nucleotides match TRBD1. Germline-derived CDR1 and CDR2 are SGHRS and YFSETQ. The J segment lost 4 bases and the V segment lost 0 bases, leaving 4 bases of the junction unmatched. The CDR3 covers 15 residues.

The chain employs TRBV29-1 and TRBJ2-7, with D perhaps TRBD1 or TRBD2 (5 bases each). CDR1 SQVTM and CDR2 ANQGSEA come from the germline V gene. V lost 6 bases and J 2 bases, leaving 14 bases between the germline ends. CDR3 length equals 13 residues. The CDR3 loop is CSVTGRTAYEQYF. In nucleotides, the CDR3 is TGCAGCGTGACGGGGCGGACGGCCTACGAGCAGTACTTC.

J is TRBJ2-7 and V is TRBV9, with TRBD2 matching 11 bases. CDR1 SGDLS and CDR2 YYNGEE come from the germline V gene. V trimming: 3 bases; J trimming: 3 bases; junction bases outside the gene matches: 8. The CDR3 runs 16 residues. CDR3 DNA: TGTGCCAGCAGCGCGACCGGACTAGCGGGTATCTACGAGCAGTACTTC. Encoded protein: CASSATGLAGIYEQYF.

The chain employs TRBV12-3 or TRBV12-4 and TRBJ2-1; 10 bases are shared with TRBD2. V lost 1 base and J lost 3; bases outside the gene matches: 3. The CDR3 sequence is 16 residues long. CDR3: CASSLGGLAFYNEQFF. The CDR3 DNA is TGTGCCAGCAGTTTAGGGGGACTAGCGTTCTACAATGAGCAGTTCTTC.

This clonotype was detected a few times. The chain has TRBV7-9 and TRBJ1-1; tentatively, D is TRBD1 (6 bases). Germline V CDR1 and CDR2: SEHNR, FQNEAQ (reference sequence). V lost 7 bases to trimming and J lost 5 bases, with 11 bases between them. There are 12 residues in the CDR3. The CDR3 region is CASTWDTTEAFF. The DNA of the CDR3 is TGTGCCAGCACCTGGGACACTACTGAAGCTTTCTTT.

CDR3 loop: CSVEDPAGGIKGEQYF. CDR3 nucleotide sequence: TGCAGCGTTGAAGATCCGGCCGGGGGTATCAAGGGGGAGCAGTACTTC. This chain links TRBV29-1 with TRBJ2-7, with D possibly being TRBD2 (6 bases). V was pared by 0 bases and J by 7 bases, with 22 bases between. Looked up from germline, CDR1 is SQVTM and CDR2 is ANQGSEA. The CDR3 totals 16 residues.

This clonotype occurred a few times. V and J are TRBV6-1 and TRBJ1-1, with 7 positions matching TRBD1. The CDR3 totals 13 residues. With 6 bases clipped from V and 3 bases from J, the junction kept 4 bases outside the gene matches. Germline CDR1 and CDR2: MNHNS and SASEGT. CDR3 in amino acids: CASRSDRDTEAFF. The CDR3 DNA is TGTGCCAGCAGAAGCGACAGGGACACTGAAGCTTTCTTT.

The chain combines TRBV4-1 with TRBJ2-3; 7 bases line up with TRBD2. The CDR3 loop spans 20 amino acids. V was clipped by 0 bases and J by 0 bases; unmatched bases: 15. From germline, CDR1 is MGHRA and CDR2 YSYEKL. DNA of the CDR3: TGCGCCAGCAGCCAAGATGGGCCGACGCTTGGCGGGGGTAGCACAGATACGCAGTATTTT. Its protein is CASSQDGPTLGGGSTDTQYF.

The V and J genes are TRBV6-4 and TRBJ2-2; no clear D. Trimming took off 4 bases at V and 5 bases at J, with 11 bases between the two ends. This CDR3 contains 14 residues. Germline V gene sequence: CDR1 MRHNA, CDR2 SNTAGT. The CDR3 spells CASSASAGTGELFF. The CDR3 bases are TGTGCCAGCAGTGCGTCAGCCGGAACCGGGGAGCTGTTTTTT.

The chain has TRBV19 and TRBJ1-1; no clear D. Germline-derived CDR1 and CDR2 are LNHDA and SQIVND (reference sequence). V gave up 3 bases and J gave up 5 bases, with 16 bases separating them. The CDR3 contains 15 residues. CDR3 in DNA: TGTGCCAGTAGTATTGCCGACACTGGAGGGACTGAAGCTTTCTTT. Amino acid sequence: CASSIADTGGTEAFF.

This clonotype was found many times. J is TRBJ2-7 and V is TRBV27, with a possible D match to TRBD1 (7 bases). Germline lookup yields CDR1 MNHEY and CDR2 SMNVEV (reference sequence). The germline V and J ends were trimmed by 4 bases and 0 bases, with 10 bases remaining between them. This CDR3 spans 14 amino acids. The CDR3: CASSWGDSSYEQYF. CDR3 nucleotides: TGTGCCAGCAGTTGGGGGGACAGCTCCTACGAGCAGTACTTC.